The rows below give T cell receptor beta chains drawn from one sample of a study of T cell responses to AZD1222 COVID-19 vaccine. Using immunoSEQ multiplex PCR, the repertoire was profiled, and TCRdb retains in-frame clones only, with some absent. The table lists 180,000 or so clones, approximately 92% of them singletons. This sample comprised peripheral blood, obtained 28 days after the second dose of the MenACWY control vaccine. Receptors originate from an adult who received the MenACWY meningococcal vaccine as a control. Each CDR3 is given without its conserved first and last residue. A D gene is named only where the DNA matches it firmly. Clone size is given for some rows only: seen once, a few or many times, or a class if the clone is expanded.

V,D,J,size,CDR3
TRBV7-7,TRBD2,TRBJ2-7,.,ASRAGGGGRSYEQY
TRBV19,.,TRBJ1-1,.,ASKVPNTEAF
TRBV18,.,TRBJ2-2,.,ASSSMDKLQGSGELF
TRBV11-2,.,TRBJ1-4,.,ASSYGPFNEKLF
TRBV12-3/TRBV12-4,.,TRBJ1-1,.,ASSPLQGSGAF
TRBV3-1/TRBV3-2,.,TRBJ1-1,.,ASSHLNTEAF
TRBV5-6,TRBD2,TRBJ2-1,.,ASSRVGGLAVNEQF
TRBV12-3/TRBV12-4,.,TRBJ2-2,.,ASRPYLAGELF
TRBV15,.,TRBJ1-6,.,ATSRDLSSPLH
TRBV7-9,TRBD1,TRBJ2-6,.,ASSSRDRGQTGANVLT
TRBV6-2/TRBV6-3,.,TRBJ2-7,.,ASSPLGQLPPYEQY
TRBV18,.,TRBJ1-4,.,ASTGQLNEKLF
TRBV19,.,TRBJ1-5,.,ASSTAGAQPQH
TRBV11-2,.,TRBJ2-7,.,ASNNGGTSSYEQY
TRBV3-1/TRBV3-2,.,TRBJ1-2,.,ASSQDRKSYGYT
TRBV5-1,.,TRBJ1-3,.,ASTVGASSGNTIY
TRBV30,.,TRBJ1-2,.,AWSVLGNYGYT
TRBV5-1,TRBD1,TRBJ1-2,.,ASSWDRGYGYT
TRBV24-1,TRBD2,TRBJ2-1,once,ATRGSGGANNEQF
TRBV5-6,.,TRBJ1-5,.,ASSSISGRPQH
TRBV3-1/TRBV3-2,TRBD2,TRBJ2-2,.,ASSHRLAGGSGTGELF
TRBV7-6,.,TRBJ2-1,.,ASSLGGAGPNEQF
TRBV6-5,.,TRBJ1-1,.,ASRVTNTEAF
TRBV5-1,.,TRBJ1-1,.,ASSRAADTNTEAF
TRBV10-3,.,TRBJ2-7,.,AISESKGYEQY
TRBV6-6,.,TRBJ2-1,.,ASSPDSSSYNEQF
TRBV5-5,.,TRBJ2-7,once,ASSLADYEQY
TRBV18,.,TRBJ2-1,.,ASNREANNEQF